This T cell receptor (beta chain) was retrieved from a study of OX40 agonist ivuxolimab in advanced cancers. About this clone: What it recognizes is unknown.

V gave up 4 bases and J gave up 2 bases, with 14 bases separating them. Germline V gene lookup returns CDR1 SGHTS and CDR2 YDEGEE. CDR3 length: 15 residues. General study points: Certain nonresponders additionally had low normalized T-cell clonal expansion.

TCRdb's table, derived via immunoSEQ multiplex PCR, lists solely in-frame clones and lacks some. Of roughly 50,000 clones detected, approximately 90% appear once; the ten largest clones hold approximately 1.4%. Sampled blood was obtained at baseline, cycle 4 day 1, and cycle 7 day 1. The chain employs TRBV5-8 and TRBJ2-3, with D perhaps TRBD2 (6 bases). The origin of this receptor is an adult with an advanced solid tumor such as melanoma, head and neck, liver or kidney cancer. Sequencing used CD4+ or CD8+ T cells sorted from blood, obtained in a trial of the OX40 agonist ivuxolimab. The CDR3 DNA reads TGTGCCAGCAGCGCGGGACTGAGTACCACAGATACGCAGTATTTT. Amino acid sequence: CASSAGLSTTDTQYF.